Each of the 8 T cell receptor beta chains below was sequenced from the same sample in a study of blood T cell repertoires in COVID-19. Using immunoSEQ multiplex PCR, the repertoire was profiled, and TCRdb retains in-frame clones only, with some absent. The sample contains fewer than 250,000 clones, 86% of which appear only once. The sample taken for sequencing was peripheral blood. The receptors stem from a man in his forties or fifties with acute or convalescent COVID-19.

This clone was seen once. CDR3 residues: CASSLGRGAHEQYF. In DNA form, the CDR3 reads TGTGCCAGCAGCTTAGGTCGGGGGGCCCACGAGCAGTACTTC. This chain connects TRBV13 to TRBJ2-7; tentative D call: TRBD2 (7 bases). Trimming took 0 bases from V and 5 from J, leaving 11 bases between them. CDR1 is PRHDT and CDR2 is FYEKMQ in the germline V gene (reference sequence). The CDR3 totals 14 residues.

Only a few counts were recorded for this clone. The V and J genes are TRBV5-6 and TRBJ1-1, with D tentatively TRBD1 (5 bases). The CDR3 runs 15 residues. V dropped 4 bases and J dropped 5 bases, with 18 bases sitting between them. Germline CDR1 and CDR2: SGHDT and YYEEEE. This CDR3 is CASSTDTGHWTEAFF. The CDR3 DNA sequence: TGTGCCAGCAGCACGGATACAGGTCATTGGACTGAAGCTTTCTTT.

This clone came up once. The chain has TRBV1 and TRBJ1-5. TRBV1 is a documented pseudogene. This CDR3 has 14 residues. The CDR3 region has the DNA TGCACCAGCAGCCCGCACTATAGCAATCAGCCCCAGCATTTT. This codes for CTSSPHYSNQPQHF.

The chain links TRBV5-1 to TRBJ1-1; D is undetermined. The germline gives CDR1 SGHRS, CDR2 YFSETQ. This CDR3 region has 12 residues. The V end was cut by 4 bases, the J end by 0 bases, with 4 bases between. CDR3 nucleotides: TGCGCCAGCAGCGCAGTGAACACTGAAGCTTTCTTT. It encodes CASSAVNTEAFF.

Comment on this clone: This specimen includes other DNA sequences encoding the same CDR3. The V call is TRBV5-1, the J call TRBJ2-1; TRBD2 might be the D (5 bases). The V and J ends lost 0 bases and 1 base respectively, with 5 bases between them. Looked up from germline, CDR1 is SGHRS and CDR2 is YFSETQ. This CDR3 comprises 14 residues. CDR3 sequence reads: CASSLGGSYNEQFF. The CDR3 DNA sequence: TGCGCCAGCAGCTTGGGAGGGTCCTACAATGAGCAGTTCTTC.

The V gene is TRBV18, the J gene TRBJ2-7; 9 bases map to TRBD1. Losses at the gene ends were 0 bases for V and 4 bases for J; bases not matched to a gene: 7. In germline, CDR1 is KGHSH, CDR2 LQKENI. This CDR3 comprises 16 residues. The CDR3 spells CASSPPTGGSGYEQYF. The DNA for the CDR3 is TGTGCCAGCTCACCACCGACAGGGGGATCAGGGTACGAGCAGTACTTC.

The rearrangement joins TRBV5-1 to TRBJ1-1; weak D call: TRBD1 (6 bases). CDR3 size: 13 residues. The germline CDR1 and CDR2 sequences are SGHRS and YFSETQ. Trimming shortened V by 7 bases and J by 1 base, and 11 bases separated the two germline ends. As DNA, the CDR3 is TGCGCCAGCCGGACAGAGACGAACACTGAAGCTTTCTTT. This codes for CASRTETNTEAFF.

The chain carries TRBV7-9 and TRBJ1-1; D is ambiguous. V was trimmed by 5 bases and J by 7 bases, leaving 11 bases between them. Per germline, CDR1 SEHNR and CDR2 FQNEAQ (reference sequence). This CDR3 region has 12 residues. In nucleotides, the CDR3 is TGTGCCAGCAGCGGACGGACTGTTGAAGCTTTCTTT. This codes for CASSGRTVEAFF. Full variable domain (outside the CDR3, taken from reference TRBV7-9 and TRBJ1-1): DTGVSQNPRHKITKRGQNVTFRCDPISEHNRLYWYRQTLGQGPEFLTYFQNEAQLEKSRLLSDRFSAERPKGSFSTLEIQRTEQGDSAMYLCASSGRTVEAFFGQGTRLTVV.